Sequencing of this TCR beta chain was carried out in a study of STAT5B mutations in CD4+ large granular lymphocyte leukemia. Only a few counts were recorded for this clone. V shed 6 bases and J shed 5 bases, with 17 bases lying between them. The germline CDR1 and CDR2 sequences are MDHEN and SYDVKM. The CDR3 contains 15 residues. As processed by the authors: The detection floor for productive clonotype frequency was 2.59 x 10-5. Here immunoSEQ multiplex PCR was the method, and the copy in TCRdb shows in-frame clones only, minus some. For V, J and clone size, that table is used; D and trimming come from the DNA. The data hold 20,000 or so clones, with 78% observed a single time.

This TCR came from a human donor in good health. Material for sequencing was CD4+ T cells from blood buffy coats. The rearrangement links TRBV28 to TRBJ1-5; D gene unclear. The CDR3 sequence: CASRAPDRLHQPQHF. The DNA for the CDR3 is TGTGCCAGCAGAGCCCCGGATAGGTTGCATCAGCCCCAGCATTTT.